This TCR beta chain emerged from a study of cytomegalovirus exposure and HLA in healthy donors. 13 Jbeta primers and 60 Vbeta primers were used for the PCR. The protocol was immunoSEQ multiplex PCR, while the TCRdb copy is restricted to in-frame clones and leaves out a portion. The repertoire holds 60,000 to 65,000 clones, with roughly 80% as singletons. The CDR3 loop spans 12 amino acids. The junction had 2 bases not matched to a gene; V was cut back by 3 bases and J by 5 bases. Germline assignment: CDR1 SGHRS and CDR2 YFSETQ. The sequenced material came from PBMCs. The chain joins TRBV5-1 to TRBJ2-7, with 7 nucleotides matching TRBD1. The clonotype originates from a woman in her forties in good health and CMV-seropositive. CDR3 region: CASSSTGNEQYF. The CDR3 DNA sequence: TGCGCCAGCAGCTCGACAGGGAACGAGCAGTACTTC.